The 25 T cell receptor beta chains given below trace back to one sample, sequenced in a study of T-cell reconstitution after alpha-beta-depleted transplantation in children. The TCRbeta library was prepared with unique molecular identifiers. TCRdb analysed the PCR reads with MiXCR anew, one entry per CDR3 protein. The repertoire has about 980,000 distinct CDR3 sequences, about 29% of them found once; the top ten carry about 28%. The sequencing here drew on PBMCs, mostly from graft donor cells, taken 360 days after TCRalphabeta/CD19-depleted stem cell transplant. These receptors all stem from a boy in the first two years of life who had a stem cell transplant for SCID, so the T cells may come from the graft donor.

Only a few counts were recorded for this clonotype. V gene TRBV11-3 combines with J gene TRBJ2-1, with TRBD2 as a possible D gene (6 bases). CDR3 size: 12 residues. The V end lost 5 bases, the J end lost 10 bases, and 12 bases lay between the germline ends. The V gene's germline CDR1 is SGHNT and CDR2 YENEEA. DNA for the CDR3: TGTGCCAGCAGCCCCGAGGCGGGGGAGCAGTTCTTC. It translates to CASSPEAGEQFF.

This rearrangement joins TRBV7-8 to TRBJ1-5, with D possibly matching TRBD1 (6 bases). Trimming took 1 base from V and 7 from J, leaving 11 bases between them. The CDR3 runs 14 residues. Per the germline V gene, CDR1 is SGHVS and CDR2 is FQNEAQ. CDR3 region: CASSLEGGRQPQHF. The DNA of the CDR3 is TGTGCCAGCAGCTTAGAAGGGGGACGACAGCCCCAGCATTTT. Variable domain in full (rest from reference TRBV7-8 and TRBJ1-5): GAGVSQSPRYKVAKRGQDVALRCDPISGHVSLFWYQQALGQGPEFLTYFQNEAQLDKSGLPSDRFFAERPEGSVSTLKIQRTQQEDSAVYLCASSLEGGRQPQHFGDGTRLSIL.

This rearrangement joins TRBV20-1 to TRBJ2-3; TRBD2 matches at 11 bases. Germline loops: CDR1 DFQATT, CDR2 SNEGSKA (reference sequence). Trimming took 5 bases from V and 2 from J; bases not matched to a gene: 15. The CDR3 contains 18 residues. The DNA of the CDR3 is TGCAGTGCTCGGACCGGGACTAGCGGTACCCTCATCACAGATACGCAGTATTTT. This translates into CSARTGTSGTLITDTQYF.

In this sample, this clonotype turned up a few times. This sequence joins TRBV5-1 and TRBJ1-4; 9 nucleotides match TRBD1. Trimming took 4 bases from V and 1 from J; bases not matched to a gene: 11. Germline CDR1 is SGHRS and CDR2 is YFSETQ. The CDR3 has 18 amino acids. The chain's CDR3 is CASSQPRMDRGTNEKLFF. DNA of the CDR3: TGCGCCAGCAGCCAACCCCGGATGGACAGGGGAACTAATGAAAAACTGTTTTTT.

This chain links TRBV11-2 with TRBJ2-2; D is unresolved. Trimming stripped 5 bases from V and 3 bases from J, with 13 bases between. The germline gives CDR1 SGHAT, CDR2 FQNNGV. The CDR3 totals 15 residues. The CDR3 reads CASSPDSPYTGELFF. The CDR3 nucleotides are TGTGCCAGCAGCCCAGACTCGCCATACACCGGGGAGCTGTTTTTT.

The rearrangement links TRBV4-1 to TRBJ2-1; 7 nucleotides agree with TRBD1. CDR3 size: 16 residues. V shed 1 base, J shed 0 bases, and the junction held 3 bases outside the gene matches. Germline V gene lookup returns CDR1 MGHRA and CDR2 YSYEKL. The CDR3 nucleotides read TGCGCCAGCAGCCAAGCGACAGGGAGCTCCTACAATGAGCAGTTCTTC. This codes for CASSQATGSSYNEQFF.

CDR3 residues: CASSLNRGQASETQYF. The CDR3 DNA follows: TGTGCCAGCAGCCTAAACAGGGGGCAGGCCTCAGAGACCCAGTACTTC. The V and J genes are TRBV9 and TRBJ2-5, with 9 bases matching TRBD1. CDR3 length equals 16 residues. V was clipped by 4 bases and J by 4 bases; unmatched bases: 11. Germline V gene sequence: CDR1 SGDLS, CDR2 YYNGEE.

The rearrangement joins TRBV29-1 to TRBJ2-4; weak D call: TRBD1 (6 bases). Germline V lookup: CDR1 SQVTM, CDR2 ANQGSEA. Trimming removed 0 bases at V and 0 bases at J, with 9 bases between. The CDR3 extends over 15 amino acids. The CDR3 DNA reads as TGCAGCGTTGAAGAATGGGGGCTAGCCAAAAACATTCAGTACTTC. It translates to CSVEEWGLAKNIQYF.

CDR3 nucleotide sequence: TGTGCCAGCAGTTTATCGACAGGAGCTAACTATGGCTACACCTTC. Amino acid sequence: CASSLSTGANYGYTF. This chain uses TRBV12-3 or TRBV12-4 with TRBJ1-2, with a possible D match to TRBD1 (6 bases). With 2 bases removed from V and 0 bases from J, the gap between germline ends came to 10 bases. CDR3 length: 15 amino acids.

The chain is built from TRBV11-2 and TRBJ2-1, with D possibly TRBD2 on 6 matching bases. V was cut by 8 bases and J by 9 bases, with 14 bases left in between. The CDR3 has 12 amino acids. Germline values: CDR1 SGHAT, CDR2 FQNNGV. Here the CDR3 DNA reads TGTGCCAGCGCGGGGATTAGTAGTGAGCAGTTCTTC. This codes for CASAGISSEQFF.

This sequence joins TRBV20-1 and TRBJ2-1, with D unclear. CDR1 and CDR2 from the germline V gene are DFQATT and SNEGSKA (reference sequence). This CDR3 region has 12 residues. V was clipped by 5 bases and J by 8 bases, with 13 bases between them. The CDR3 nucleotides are TGCAGTGCTGCTCCTCATGCGGATGAGCAGTTCTTC. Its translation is CSAAPHADEQFF.

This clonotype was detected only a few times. The CDR3 sequence: CASSLSAREEFF. In DNA, the CDR3 is TGTGCCAGCAGTTTATCCGCTAGGGAGGAGTTCTTC. This chain links TRBV12-3 or TRBV12-4 with TRBJ2-1; D may be TRBD2 (6 bases). The CDR3 covers 12 residues. V shed 2 bases and J shed 14 bases, with 13 bases lying between them.

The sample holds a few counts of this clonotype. The CDR3 loop reads CASKAGDPYQETQYF. In nucleotides, the CDR3 is TGTGCCAGTAAAGCGGGGGACCCCTACCAAGAGACCCAGTACTTC. The rearrangement links TRBV14 to TRBJ2-5, with TRBD2 matching 8 bases. The CDR3 has 15 amino acids. Germline assignment: CDR1 SGHDN and CDR2 FVKESK. With 9 bases clipped from V and 0 bases from J, the junction kept 9 bases outside the gene matches.

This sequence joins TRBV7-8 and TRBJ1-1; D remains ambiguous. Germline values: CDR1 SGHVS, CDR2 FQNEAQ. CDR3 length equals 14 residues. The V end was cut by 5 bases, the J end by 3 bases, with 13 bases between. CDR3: CASSLEFGDTEAFF. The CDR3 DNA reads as TGTGCCAGCAGCCTCGAGTTTGGCGACACTGAAGCTTTCTTT. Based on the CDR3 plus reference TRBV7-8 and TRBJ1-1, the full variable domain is GAGVSQSPRYKVAKRGQDVALRCDPISGHVSLFWYQQALGQGPEFLTYFQNEAQLDKSGLPSDRFFAERPEGSVSTLKIQRTQQEDSAVYLCASSLEFGDTEAFFGQGTRLTVV.

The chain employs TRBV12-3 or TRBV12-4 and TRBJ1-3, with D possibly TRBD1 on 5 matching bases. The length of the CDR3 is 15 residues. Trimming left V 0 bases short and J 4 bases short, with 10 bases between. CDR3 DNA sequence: TGTGCCAGCAGTTTAGCTGACAGTGGCGGAAACACCATATATTTT. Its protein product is CASSLADSGGNTIYF.

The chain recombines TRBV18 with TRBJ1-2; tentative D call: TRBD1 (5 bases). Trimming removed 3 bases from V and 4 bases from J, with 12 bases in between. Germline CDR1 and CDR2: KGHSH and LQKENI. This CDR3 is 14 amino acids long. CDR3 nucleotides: TGTGCCAGCTCACCCGTCAGGGAAGGCTATGGCTACACCTTC. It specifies CASSPVREGYGYTF.

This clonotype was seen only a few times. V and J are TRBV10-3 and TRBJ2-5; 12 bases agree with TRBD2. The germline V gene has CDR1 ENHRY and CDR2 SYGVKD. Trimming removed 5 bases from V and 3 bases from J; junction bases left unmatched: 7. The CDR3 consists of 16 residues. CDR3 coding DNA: TGTGCCATCAGTCCGACTAGCGGGGGCCTGAAAGAGACCCAGTACTTC. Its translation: CAISPTSGGLKETQYF.

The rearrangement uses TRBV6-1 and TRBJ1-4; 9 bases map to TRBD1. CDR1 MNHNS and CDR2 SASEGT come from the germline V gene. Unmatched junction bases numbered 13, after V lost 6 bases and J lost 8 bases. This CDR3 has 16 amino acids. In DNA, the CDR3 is TGTGCCAGCAGCTCCATCGCCGGGACAGGGAGCGAAAAACTGTTTTTT. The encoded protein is CASSSIAGTGSEKLFF.

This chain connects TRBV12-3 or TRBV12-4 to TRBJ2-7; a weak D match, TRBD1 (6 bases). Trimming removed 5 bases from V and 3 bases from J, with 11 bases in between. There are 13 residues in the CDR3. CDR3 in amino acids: CASSGQSFYEQYF. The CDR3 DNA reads TGTGCCAGCAGTGGACAGTCATTCTACGAGCAGTACTTC.

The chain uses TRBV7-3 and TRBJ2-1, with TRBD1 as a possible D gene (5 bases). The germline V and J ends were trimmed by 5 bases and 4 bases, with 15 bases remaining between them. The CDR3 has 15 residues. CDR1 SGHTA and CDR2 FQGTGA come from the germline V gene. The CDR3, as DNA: TGTGCCAGCAGCGCTACAGGAAGATTATACAATGAGCAGTTCTTC. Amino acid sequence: CASSATGRLYNEQFF.

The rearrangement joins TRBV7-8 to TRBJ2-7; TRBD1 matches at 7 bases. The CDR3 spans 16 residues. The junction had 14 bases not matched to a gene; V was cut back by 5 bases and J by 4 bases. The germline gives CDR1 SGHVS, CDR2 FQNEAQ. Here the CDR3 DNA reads TGTGCCAGCAGCCCCGTCTCACCGGGACAGACTTACGAGCAGTACTTC. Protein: CASSPVSPGQTYEQYF. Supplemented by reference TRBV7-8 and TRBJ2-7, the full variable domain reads GAGVSQSPRYKVAKRGQDVALRCDPISGHVSLFWYQQALGQGPEFLTYFQNEAQLDKSGLPSDRFFAERPEGSVSTLKIQRTQQEDSAVYLCASSPVSPGQTYEQYFGPGTRLTVT.

Here the CDR3 DNA reads TGTGCCACCAGCAGAGCGGACAGTAAAAACATTCAGTACTTC. Translating it yields CATSRADSKNIQYF. The V gene is TRBV15, the J gene TRBJ2-4, with D possibly being TRBD1 (6 bases). Germline V gene lookup returns CDR1 LNHNV and CDR2 YYDKDF (reference sequence). Trimming shortened V by 1 base and J by 4 bases, and 8 bases separated the two germline ends. The CDR3 contains 14 residues.

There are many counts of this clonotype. The CDR3: CASSLTGLGTEAFF. For the CDR3, the DNA is TGTGCCAGCAGCTTAACGGGTTTGGGCACTGAAGCTTTCTTT. The chain is built from TRBV5-5 and TRBJ1-1; D not resolved. Trimming left V 2 bases short and J 4 bases short, with 12 bases between. The CDR3 is 14 residues long. Germline V gives CDR1 SGHKS, CDR2 YYEKEE (reference sequence).

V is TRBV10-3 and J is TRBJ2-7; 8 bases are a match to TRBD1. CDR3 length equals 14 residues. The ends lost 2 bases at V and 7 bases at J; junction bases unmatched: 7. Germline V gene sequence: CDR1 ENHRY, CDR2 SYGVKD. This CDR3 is CAISEGQGVGEQYF. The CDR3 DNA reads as TGTGCCATCAGTGAGGGACAGGGAGTAGGAGAGCAGTACTTC.

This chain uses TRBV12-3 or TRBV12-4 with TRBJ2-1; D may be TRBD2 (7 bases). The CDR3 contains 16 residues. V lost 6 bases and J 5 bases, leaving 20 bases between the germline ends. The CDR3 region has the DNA TGTGCCAGCAGACCCCCCCCTAGGGGGGGCCACAATGAGCAGTTCTTC. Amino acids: CASRPPPRGGHNEQFF.